This is a list of T cell receptor beta chains from one sample in a study of blood T cell repertoires in COVID-19. Method: immunoSEQ multiplex PCR; TCRdb's copy keeps in-frame clones and lacks some. Here the sample spans around 370,000 clones, 88% being singletons. Input material: PBMCs or T cells enriched from blood (not recorded which). These receptors originate from a woman under 30 who had recovered from COVID-19. CDR3s include the opening cysteine and the closing phenylalanine or tryptophan. A D gene is named only where the DNA matches it firmly. Only part of the rows carry a size: once, few, many, or a class if the clone is expanded.

clone_size: NA
v_call: TRBV30
j_call: TRBJ2-2
d_call: TRBD1
cdr3_nt: TGTGCCTGGAGGGACAGGGGGCGCGGGGAGCTGTTTTTT
cdr3_aa: CAWRDRGRGELFF

clone_size: NA
v_call: TRBV7-2
j_call: TRBJ2-7
d_call: TRBD1
cdr3_nt: TGTGCCAGCAGCTTAGAGGGGACAGGGGATTACGAGCAGTACTTC
cdr3_aa: CASSLEGTGDYEQYF

clone_size: NA
v_call: TRBV6-5
j_call: TRBJ2-3
d_call: NA
cdr3_nt: TGTGCCAGCAGGACGGTGGAGCCCGGAGCGCAGTATTTT
cdr3_aa: CASRTVEPGAQYF

clone_size: NA
v_call: TRBV7-3
j_call: TRBJ2-7
d_call: TRBD2
cdr3_nt: TGTGCCAGCAGCACAACCGGGACTAGCCCCTACGAGCAGTACTTC
cdr3_aa: CASSTTGTSPYEQYF

clone_size: few
v_call: TRBV4-2
j_call: TRBJ2-2
d_call: NA
cdr3_nt: TGTGCCAGCAGCCAAGAAGGAGGGCGCACCGGGGAGCTGTTTTTT
cdr3_aa: CASSQEGGRTGELFF

clone_size: NA
v_call: TRBV28
j_call: TRBJ1-6
d_call: TRBD1
cdr3_nt: TGTGCCAGCAGTTTTTTTCGGGACAGACTAAATTCACCCCTCCACTTT
cdr3_aa: CASSFFRDRLNSPLHF

clone_size: few
v_call: TRBV30
j_call: TRBJ1-3
d_call: NA
cdr3_nt: TGTGCCTGGAGTAGTGGGAGGGAGCCCATATATTTT
cdr3_aa: CAWSSGREPIYF

clone_size: few
v_call: TRBV3-1/TRBV3-2
j_call: TRBJ1-2
d_call: NA
cdr3_nt: TGTGCCAGCAGCCAAGCCCCAGGGGTAGGTGGCTACACCTTC
cdr3_aa: CASSQAPGVGGYTF

clone_size: NA
v_call: TRBV19
j_call: TRBJ1-2
d_call: NA
cdr3_nt: TGTGCCAGTGGACGGGCAGGGGCTAACTATGGCTACACCTTC
cdr3_aa: CASGRAGANYGYTF

clone_size: NA
v_call: TRBV19
j_call: TRBJ1-1
d_call: NA
cdr3_nt: TGTGCCAGTAGGGACAACAGCTTCACTGAAGCTTTCTTT
cdr3_aa: CASRDNSFTEAFF

clone_size: NA
v_call: TRBV18
j_call: TRBJ1-6
d_call: TRBD1
cdr3_nt: TGTGCCAGCTCCCCGGGACAGGGAAAGCCCCTCCACTTT
cdr3_aa: CASSPGQGKPLHF

clone_size: NA
v_call: TRBV18
j_call: TRBJ2-2
d_call: NA
cdr3_nt: TGTGCCAGCTCACCAGTAGTCAAGTCGAACACCGGGGAGCTGTTTTTT
cdr3_aa: CASSPVVKSNTGELFF

clone_size: NA
v_call: TRBV5-1
j_call: TRBJ2-3
d_call: NA
cdr3_nt: TGCGCCAGCAGCTCGCGGGGAACAGATACGCAGTATTTT
cdr3_aa: CASSSRGTDTQYF

clone_size: NA
v_call: TRBV6-1
j_call: TRBJ1-4
d_call: NA
cdr3_nt: TGTGCCAGCAGCTCAGGACAGCTAAATGAAAAACTGTTTTTT
cdr3_aa: CASSSGQLNEKLFF

clone_size: NA
v_call: TRBV4-1
j_call: TRBJ1-4
d_call: NA
cdr3_nt: TGCGCCAGCAGCCAACGCCGGGACGGAGGGAATGAAAAACTGTTTTTT
cdr3_aa: CASSQRRDGGNEKLFF

clone_size: NA
v_call: TRBV6-5
j_call: TRBJ1-6
d_call: TRBD1
cdr3_nt: TGTGCCAGGAAGGAGGGGGCGAATTCACCCCTCCACTTT
cdr3_aa: CARKEGANSPLHF

clone_size: NA
v_call: TRBV19
j_call: TRBJ2-7
d_call: NA
cdr3_nt: TGTGCCAGTAGTATAGGTGACTACCTTTCCTACGAGCAGTACTTC
cdr3_aa: CASSIGDYLSYEQYF

clone_size: NA
v_call: TRBV27
j_call: TRBJ2-7
d_call: NA
cdr3_nt: TGTGCCAGCAGTTCTGCACGACAGTCCTACGAGCAGTACTTC
cdr3_aa: CASSSARQSYEQYF

clone_size: NA
v_call: TRBV5-4
j_call: TRBJ1-1
d_call: TRBD1
cdr3_nt: TGTGCCAGCAGCTGGGACAGGTCGGACACTGAAGCTTTCTTT
cdr3_aa: CASSWDRSDTEAFF

clone_size: NA
v_call: TRBV11-2
j_call: TRBJ1-2
d_call: TRBD1
cdr3_nt: TGTGCCAGCAGCCGGACAGGGAGGAAGGCAAACTATGGCTACACCTTC
cdr3_aa: CASSRTGRKANYGYTF

clone_size: NA
v_call: TRBV6-1
j_call: TRBJ2-2
d_call: TRBD1
cdr3_nt: TGTGCCAGCAGTGAACTCACAGGGGGATCCGGGGAGCTGTTTTTT
cdr3_aa: CASSELTGGSGELFF

clone_size: NA
v_call: TRBV7-9
j_call: TRBJ2-5
d_call: NA
cdr3_nt: TGTGCCAGCAGCTTAAGTATGGCCCAAGAGACCCAGTACTTC
cdr3_aa: CASSLSMAQETQYF

clone_size: NA
v_call: TRBV24-1
j_call: TRBJ2-3
d_call: TRBD1
cdr3_nt: TGTGCCACCAGTGCGGACGGACAGGGTACGCAGTATTTT
cdr3_aa: CATSADGQGTQYF

clone_size: NA
v_call: TRBV9
j_call: TRBJ2-3
d_call: TRBD2
cdr3_nt: TGTGCCAGCAGCACCAGACTAGCGAGCACAGATACGCAGTATTTT
cdr3_aa: CASSTRLASTDTQYF

clone_size: NA
v_call: TRBV2
j_call: TRBJ1-5
d_call: NA
cdr3_nt: TGTGCCACCCGTACAGTTAGCAATCAGCCCCAGCATTTT
cdr3_aa: CATRTVSNQPQHF

clone_size: NA
v_call: TRBV2
j_call: TRBJ1-5
d_call: TRBD1
cdr3_nt: TGTGCCAGCAGGCCAGGGACAGCGAGCAATCAGCCCCAGCATTTT
cdr3_aa: CASRPGTASNQPQHF

clone_size: NA
v_call: TRBV5-8
j_call: TRBJ1-6
d_call: TRBD1
cdr3_nt: TGTGCCAGCAGCTTGGTCGGTTTAGGAGGGACAGGATATAATTCACCCCTCCACTTT
cdr3_aa: CASSLVGLGGTGYNSPLHF

clone_size: few
v_call: TRBV5-4
j_call: TRBJ2-2
d_call: TRBD2
cdr3_nt: TGTGCCAGCAGCTTGGTGGCAGCGGGGCTCCCCGGGGAGCTGTTTTTT
cdr3_aa: CASSLVAAGLPGELFF

clone_size: NA
v_call: TRBV27
j_call: TRBJ1-6
d_call: NA
cdr3_nt: TGTGCCAGCAGTCTAGGGAGGCGCTCCTATAATTCACCCCTCCACTTT
cdr3_aa: CASSLGRRSYNSPLHF

clone_size: NA
v_call: TRBV7-9
j_call: TRBJ1-2
d_call: TRBD1
cdr3_nt: TGTGCCAGCAGCCAGACAGGGGTCGAGGGCTACACCTTC
cdr3_aa: CASSQTGVEGYTF

clone_size: few
v_call: TRBV28
j_call: TRBJ2-5
d_call: NA
cdr3_nt: TGTGCCAGCAAGAGGGCTAGACGGCTCCAAGAGACCCAGTACTTC
cdr3_aa: CASKRARRLQETQYF

clone_size: once
v_call: TRBV15
j_call: TRBJ1-4
d_call: NA
cdr3_nt: TGTGCCACCAGCAGAGAGGCCCCCGTAAAACTGTTTTTT
cdr3_aa: CATSREAPVKLFF

clone_size: NA
v_call: TRBV3-1/TRBV3-2
j_call: TRBJ2-1
d_call: TRBD2
cdr3_nt: TGTGCCAGCAGCCGATCCAGCGGGGGCGCCTTCCATGAGCAGTTCTTC
cdr3_aa: CASSRSSGGAFHEQFF

clone_size: NA
v_call: TRBV6-1
j_call: TRBJ2-3
d_call: TRBD2
cdr3_nt: TGTGCCAGCAGTGAAGCGTCAGCGGGGGCAGATACGCAGTATTTT
cdr3_aa: CASSEASAGADTQYF

clone_size: NA
v_call: TRBV10-3
j_call: TRBJ2-7
d_call: NA
cdr3_nt: TGTGCCATCAGTGAGGGCAGGGGGGACGAGCAGTACTTC
cdr3_aa: CAISEGRGDEQYF

clone_size: NA
v_call: TRBV4-2
j_call: TRBJ1-2
d_call: NA
cdr3_nt: TGTGCCAGCAGCCAGCCAATGTTGGGAGGGGCCTCGCAGGGTGGCTACACCTTC
cdr3_aa: CASSQPMLGGASQGGYTF

clone_size: NA
v_call: TRBV29-1
j_call: TRBJ1-6
d_call: TRBD1
cdr3_nt: TGCAGCGTTGCACTTGGACAGGGTAGCCCCCTCCACTTT
cdr3_aa: CSVALGQGSPLHF

clone_size: once
v_call: TRBV5-4
j_call: TRBJ2-2
d_call: NA
cdr3_nt: TGTGCCAGCAGCTTGTTCACAGCGGTCACCACCGGGGAGCTGTTTTTT
cdr3_aa: CASSLFTAVTTGELFF

clone_size: NA
v_call: TRBV9
j_call: TRBJ1-4
d_call: NA
cdr3_nt: TGTGCCAGCAGCCCCGGCCGGACACCCGCCTCAACTAATGAAAAACTGTTTTTT
cdr3_aa: CASSPGRTPASTNEKLFF

clone_size: NA
v_call: TRBV6-5
j_call: TRBJ1-2
d_call: TRBD1
cdr3_nt: TGTGCCAGCAGTTACTCGAGGGGGCGCGGCGATGGCTACACCTTC
cdr3_aa: CASSYSRGRGDGYTF

clone_size: NA
v_call: TRBV7-3
j_call: TRBJ1-6
d_call: TRBD1
cdr3_nt: TGTGCCAGCAGCTCTCTTGGACAGGGGGTATCACCCCTCCACTTT
cdr3_aa: CASSSLGQGVSPLHF

clone_size: NA
v_call: TRBV7-9
j_call: TRBJ1-2
d_call: TRBD1
cdr3_nt: TGTGCCAGCAGCACAGGGGAGTCTGGCTACACCTTC
cdr3_aa: CASSTGESGYTF

clone_size: NA
v_call: TRBV12-3/TRBV12-4
j_call: TRBJ1-1
d_call: NA
cdr3_nt: TGTGCCAGCAGTAGGACCGTCAGGGATGAAGCTTTCTTT
cdr3_aa: CASSRTVRDEAFF

clone_size: few
v_call: TRBV12-3/TRBV12-4
j_call: TRBJ1-2
d_call: NA
cdr3_nt: TGTGCCAGCAGTGCCCCCATCGGTGGCTACACCTTC
cdr3_aa: CASSAPIGGYTF

clone_size: NA
v_call: TRBV28
j_call: TRBJ1-2
d_call: TRBD1
cdr3_nt: TGTGCCAGCAGTTTACCCGGGACAGGCTGGCTCGGCTACACCTTC
cdr3_aa: CASSLPGTGWLGYTF

clone_size: NA
v_call: TRBV7-3
j_call: TRBJ2-2
d_call: NA
cdr3_nt: TGTGCCAGCAGCTTAATCGGAGGGTCGAACACCGGGGAGCTGTTTTTT
cdr3_aa: CASSLIGGSNTGELFF

clone_size: NA
v_call: TRBV7-9
j_call: TRBJ1-6
d_call: TRBD1
cdr3_nt: TGTGCCACTAACACAGGGGTCTATAATTCACCCCTCCACTTT
cdr3_aa: CATNTGVYNSPLHF

clone_size: NA
v_call: TRBV6-5
j_call: TRBJ1-2
d_call: NA
cdr3_nt: TGTGCCAGCAACCAGGGATCCTGGGATGGCTACACCTTC
cdr3_aa: CASNQGSWDGYTF

clone_size: NA
v_call: TRBV7-2
j_call: TRBJ1-6
d_call: NA
cdr3_nt: TGTGCCAGCAGCGGCCGACTTGGTTCTTCACCCCTCCACTTT
cdr3_aa: CASSGRLGSSPLHF

clone_size: NA
v_call: TRBV7-5
j_call: TRBJ1-2
d_call: NA
cdr3_nt: TGTGCCAGAACCGGGACAGGTCTTAACTATGGCTACACCTTC
cdr3_aa: CARTGTGLNYGYTF

clone_size: NA
v_call: TRBV19
j_call: TRBJ2-5
d_call: NA
cdr3_nt: TGTGCCAGTAGTATGGCAGGGCAAGAGACCCAGTACTTC
cdr3_aa: CASSMAGQETQYF